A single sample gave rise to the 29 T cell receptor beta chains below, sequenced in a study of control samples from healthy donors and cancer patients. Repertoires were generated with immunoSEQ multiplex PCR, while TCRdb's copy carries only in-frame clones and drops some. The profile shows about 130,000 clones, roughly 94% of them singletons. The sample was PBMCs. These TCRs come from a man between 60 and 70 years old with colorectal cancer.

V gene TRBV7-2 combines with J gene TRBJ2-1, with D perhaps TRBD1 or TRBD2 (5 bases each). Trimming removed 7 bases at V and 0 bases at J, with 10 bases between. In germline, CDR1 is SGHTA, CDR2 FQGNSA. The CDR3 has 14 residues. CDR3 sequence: CASTWGSSYNEQFF. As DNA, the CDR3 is TGTGCCAGCACTTGGGGGAGCTCCTACAATGAGCAGTTCTTC.

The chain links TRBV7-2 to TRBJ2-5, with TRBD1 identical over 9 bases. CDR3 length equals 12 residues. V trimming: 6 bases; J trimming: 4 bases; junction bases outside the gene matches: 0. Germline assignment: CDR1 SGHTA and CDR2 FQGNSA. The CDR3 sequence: CASRTGGETQYF. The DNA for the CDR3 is TGTGCCAGCAGGACAGGGGGAGAGACCCAGTACTTC.

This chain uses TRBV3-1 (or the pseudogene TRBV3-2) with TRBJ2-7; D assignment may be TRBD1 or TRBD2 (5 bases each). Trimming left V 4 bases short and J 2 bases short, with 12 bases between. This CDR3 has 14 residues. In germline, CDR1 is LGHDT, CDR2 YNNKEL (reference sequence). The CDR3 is CASSPRDGTYEQYF. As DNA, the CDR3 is TGTGCCAGCAGCCCCCGGGACGGAACCTACGAGCAGTACTTC.

CDR3 DNA sequence: TGTGCCACCAGTGATTCACCCGGTCAGGGGGCCCCAGATACGCAGTATTTT. This translates into CATSDSPGQGAPDTQYF. V is TRBV24-1 and J is TRBJ2-3; 8 bases fit TRBD1. After removal of 2 bases from V and 4 bases from J, the junction contained 10 bases not matched to a gene. This CDR3 spans 17 amino acids. The germline V gene encodes CDR1 KGHDR and CDR2 SFDVKD.

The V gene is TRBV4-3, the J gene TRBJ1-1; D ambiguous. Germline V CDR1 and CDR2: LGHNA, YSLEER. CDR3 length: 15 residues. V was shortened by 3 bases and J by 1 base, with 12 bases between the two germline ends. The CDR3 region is CASSQGAGGNTEAFF. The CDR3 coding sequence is TGCGCCAGCAGCCAGGGCGCTGGAGGGAACACTGAAGCTTTCTTT.

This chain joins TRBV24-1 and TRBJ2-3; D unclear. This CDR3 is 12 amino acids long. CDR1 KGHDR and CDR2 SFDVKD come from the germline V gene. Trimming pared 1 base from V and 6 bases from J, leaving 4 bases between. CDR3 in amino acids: CATSDFWDTQYF. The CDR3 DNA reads TGTGCCACCAGTGATTTTTGGGATACGCAGTATTTT.

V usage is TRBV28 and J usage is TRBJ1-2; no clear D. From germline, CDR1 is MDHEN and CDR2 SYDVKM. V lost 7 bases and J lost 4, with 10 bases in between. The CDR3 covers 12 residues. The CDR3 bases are TGTGCCAGCACCGAGGGTCGCTATGGCTACACCTTC. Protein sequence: CASTEGRYGYTF.

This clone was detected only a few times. For the CDR3, the DNA is TGCGCCAGCAGCCAAGATACGGGACAGAACCCCACAGATACGCAGTATTTT. This encodes CASSQDTGQNPTDTQYF. The rearrangement uses TRBV4-3 and TRBJ2-3; 7 bases match TRBD1. The length of the CDR3 is 17 residues. Germline lookup yields CDR1 LGHNA and CDR2 YSLEER. Germline trimming cut 0 bases from V and 2 bases from J; bases unmatched to any gene: 8.

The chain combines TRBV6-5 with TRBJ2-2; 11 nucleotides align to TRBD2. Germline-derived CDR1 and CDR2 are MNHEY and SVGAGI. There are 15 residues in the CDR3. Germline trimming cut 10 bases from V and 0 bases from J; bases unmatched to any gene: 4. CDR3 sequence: CATKLAGANTGELFF. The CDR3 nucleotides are TGTGCCACCAAACTAGCGGGAGCGAACACCGGGGAGCTGTTTTTT.

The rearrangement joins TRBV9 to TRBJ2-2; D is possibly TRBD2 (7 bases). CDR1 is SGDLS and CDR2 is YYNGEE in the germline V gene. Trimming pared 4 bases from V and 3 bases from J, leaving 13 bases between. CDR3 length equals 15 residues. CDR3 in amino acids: CASSSGGGYTGELFF. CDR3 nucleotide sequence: TGTGCCAGCAGCTCCGGCGGGGGCTACACCGGGGAGCTGTTTTTT.

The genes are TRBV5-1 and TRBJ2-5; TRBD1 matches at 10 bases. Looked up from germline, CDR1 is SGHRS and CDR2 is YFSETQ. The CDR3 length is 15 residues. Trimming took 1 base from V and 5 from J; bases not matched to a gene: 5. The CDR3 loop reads CASSLFGTGDETQYF. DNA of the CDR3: TGCGCCAGCAGCTTGTTTGGGACAGGGGACGAGACCCAGTACTTC.

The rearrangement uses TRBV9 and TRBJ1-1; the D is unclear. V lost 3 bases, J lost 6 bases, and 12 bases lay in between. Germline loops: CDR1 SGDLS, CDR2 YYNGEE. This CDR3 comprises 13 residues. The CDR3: CASSERVKAEAFF. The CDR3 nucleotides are TGTGCCAGCAGCGAACGGGTTAAGGCTGAAGCTTTCTTT.

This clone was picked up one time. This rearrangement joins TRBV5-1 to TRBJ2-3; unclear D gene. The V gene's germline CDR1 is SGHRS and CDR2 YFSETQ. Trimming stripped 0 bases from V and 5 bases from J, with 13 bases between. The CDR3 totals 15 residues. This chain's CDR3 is CASSLEGQTGDTQYF. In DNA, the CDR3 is TGCGCCAGCAGCTTGGAGGGTCAGACCGGAGATACGCAGTATTTT.

DNA for the CDR3: TGTGCCAGCAGCTTGGAGGGGGTGTTCTATGGCTACACCTTC. Protein sequence: CASSLEGVFYGYTF. This chain joins TRBV5-6 and TRBJ1-2; the D gene is possibly TRBD1 (6 bases). The CDR3 consists of 14 residues. The germline V gene encodes CDR1 SGHDT and CDR2 YYEEEE. Deletions cut 0 bases from V and 4 bases from J, with 10 bases between.

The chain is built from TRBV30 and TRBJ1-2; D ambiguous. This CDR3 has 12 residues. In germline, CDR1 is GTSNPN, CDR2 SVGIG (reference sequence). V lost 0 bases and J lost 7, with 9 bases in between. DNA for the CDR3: TGTGCCTGGAGTGTACTAGTGGGTGGCTACACCTTC. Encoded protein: CAWSVLVGGYTF.

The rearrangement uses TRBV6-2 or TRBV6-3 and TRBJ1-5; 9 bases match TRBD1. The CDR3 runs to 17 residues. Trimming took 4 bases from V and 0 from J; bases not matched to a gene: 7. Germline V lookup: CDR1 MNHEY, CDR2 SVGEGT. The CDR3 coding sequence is TGTGCCAGCAGTTCGATGAGACAGGGGGATAGCAATCAGCCCCAGCATTTT. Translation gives CASSSMRQGDSNQPQHF.

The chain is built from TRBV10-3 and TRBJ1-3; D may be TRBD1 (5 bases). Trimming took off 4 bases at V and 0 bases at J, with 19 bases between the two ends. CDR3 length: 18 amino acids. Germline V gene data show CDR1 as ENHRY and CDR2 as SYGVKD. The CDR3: CAISAGPAGPFSGNTIYF. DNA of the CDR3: TGTGCCATCAGTGCCGGGCCCGCAGGGCCATTCTCTGGAAACACCATATATTTT.

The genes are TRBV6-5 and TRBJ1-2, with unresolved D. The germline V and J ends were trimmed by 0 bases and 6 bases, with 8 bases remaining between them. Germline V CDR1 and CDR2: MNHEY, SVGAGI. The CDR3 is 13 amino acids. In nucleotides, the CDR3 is TGTGCCAGCAGTTACTCCTCCGCTAATGGCTACACCTTC. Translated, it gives CASSYSSANGYTF.

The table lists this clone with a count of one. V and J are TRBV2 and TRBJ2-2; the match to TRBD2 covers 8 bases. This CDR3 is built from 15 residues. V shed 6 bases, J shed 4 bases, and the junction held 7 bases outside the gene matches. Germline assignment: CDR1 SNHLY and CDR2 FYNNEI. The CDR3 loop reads CASRPGLVGTGELFF. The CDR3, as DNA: TGTGCCAGCAGGCCGGGACTAGTTGGCACCGGGGAGCTGTTTTTT. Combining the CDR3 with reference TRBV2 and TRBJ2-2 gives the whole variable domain EPEVTQTPSHQVTQMGQEVILRCVPISNHLYFYWYRQILGQKVEFLVSFYNNEISEKSEIFDDQFSVERPDGSNFTLKIRSTKLEDSAMYFCASRPGLVGTGELFFGEGSRLTVL.

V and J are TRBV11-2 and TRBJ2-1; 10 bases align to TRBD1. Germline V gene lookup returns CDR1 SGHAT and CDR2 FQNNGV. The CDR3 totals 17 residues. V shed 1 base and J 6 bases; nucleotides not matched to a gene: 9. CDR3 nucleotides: TGTGCCAGCAGCTTAGGGCCGGGACAGGGGTTGGTCAATGAGCAGTTCTTC. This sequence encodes CASSLGPGQGLVNEQFF.

The CDR3 region has the DNA TGTGCCAGCAGCGGTGGACGGCGGGAGTTCTTC. Its protein product is CASSGGRREFF. The chain links TRBV5-6 to TRBJ2-1; possibly TRBD2 for D (5 bases). V was trimmed by 4 bases and J by 14 bases, leaving 13 bases between them. The CDR3 has 11 residues. Per germline, CDR1 SGHDT and CDR2 YYEEEE.

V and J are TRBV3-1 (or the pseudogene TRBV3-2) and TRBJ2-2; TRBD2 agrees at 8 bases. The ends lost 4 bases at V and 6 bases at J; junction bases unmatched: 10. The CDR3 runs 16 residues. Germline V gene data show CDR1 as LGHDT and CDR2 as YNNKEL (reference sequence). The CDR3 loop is CASSPTGLAGAGELFF. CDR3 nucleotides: TGTGCCAGCAGCCCCACTGGGCTAGCGGGTGCCGGGGAGCTGTTTTTT.

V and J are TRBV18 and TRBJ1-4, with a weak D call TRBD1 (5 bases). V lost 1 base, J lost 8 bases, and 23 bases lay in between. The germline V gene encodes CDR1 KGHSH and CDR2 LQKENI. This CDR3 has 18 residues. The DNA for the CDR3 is TGTGCCAGCTCACCACGGGGCCCCTCACCGGCGGGGTACGAAAAACTGTTTTTT. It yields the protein CASSPRGPSPAGYEKLFF.

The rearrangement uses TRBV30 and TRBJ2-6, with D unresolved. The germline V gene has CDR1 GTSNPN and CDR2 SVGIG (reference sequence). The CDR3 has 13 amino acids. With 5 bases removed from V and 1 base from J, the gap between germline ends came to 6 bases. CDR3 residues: CAWDKSGANVLTF. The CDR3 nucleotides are TGTGCCTGGGACAAGTCTGGGGCCAACGTCCTGACTTTC.

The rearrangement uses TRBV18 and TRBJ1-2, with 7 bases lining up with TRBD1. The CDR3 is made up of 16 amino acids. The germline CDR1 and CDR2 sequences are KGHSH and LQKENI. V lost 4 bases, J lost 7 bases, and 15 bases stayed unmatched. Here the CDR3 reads CASSLRLSDRVSGYTF. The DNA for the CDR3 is TGTGCCAGCTCACTTCGTCTTTCCGACAGGGTCAGTGGCTACACCTTC.

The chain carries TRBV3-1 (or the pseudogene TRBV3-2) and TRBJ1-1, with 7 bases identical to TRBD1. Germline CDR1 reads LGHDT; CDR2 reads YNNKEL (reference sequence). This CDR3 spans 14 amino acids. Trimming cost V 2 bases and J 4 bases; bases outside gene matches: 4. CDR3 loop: CASSQLQGTTEAFF. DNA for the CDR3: TGTGCCAGCAGCCAACTACAGGGGACCACTGAAGCTTTCTTT.

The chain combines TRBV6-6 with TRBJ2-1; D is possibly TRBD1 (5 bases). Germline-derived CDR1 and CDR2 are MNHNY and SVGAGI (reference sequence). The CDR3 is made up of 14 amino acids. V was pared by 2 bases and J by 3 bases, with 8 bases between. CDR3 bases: TGTGCCAGCAGTTACGGCCAGGGCTACAATGAGCAGTTCTTC. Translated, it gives CASSYGQGYNEQFF.

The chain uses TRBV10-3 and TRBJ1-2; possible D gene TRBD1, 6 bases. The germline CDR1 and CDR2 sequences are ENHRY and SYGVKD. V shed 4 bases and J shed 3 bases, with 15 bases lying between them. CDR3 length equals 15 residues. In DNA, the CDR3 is TGTGCCATCAGTGGCCGGGACAACCAGGACTATGGCTACACCTTC. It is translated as CAISGRDNQDYGYTF.

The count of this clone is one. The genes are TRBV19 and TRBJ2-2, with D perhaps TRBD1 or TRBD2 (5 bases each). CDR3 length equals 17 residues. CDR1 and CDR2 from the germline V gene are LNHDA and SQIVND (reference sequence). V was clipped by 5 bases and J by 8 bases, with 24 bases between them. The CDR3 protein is CASSATPGRTPSGELFF. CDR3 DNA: TGTGCCAGTAGTGCAACCCCGGGACGGACCCCCTCGGGGGAGCTGTTTTTT.